One sample yielded the 27 T cell receptor beta chains listed below, sequenced in a study of T cell clonality in common variable immunodeficiency. The assay was immunoSEQ multiplex PCR, and TCRdb's table has in-frame clones only and misses some. Listed for the sample are 51,000 or so clones, none seen a single time. Sequenced material: peripheral blood mononuclear cells. The receptors come from a person between 18 and 75 years old in good health.

There are many counts of this clone. The CDR3 is cut off 3 residues early in the read; its end comes from the germline J gene. The chain links TRBV5-1 to TRBJ2-4, with 9 bases aligning to TRBD2. This CDR3 contains 19 residues. The J segment lost 1 base and the V segment lost 0 bases, leaving 11 bases of the junction unmatched. Germline assignment: CDR1 SGHRS and CDR2 YFSETQ. The sequenced part of the CDR3 DNA is TGCGCCAGCAGCTTGGCTGGTGCGGGGGGGGGTTTCGCCAAAAACATT. Translating it yields CASSLAGAGGGFAKNI. The complete CDR3 reads CASSLAGAGGGFAKNIQYF.

This clone was seen many times. The covered CDR3 bases are TGTGCCTGGAGTCCCCACGCGGGTAGCAATCAGCCC. Its translation: CAWSPHAGSNQP. The full CDR3 reads CAWSPHAGSNQPQHF. The chain joins TRBV30 to TRBJ1-5; D unclear. The read ends 3 residues before the CDR3 terminus; that terminus is restored from the germline J gene. The CDR3 covers 15 residues. V shed 2 bases and J shed 0 bases, with 11 bases lying between them. The germline V gene has CDR1 GTSNPN and CDR2 SVGIG (reference sequence).

This clone turned up a few times. The read comes to an end 3 residues before the CDR3 does, leaving the germline J gene to fill in the end. The chain recombines TRBV19 with TRBJ2-2; D unresolved. CDR3 length: 14 amino acids. From germline, CDR1 is LNHDA and CDR2 SQIVND (reference sequence). Trimming took 3 bases from V and 1 from J, leaving 6 bases between them. Incomplete CDR3 DNA: TGTGCCAGTAGTATGTGGCAGAACACCGGGGAG. Its protein product is CASSMWQNTGE. The full-length CDR3 reads as CASSMWQNTGELFF.

This clone was observed many times. The read stops 3 residues short of the end of the CDR3; the missing end is completed from the germline J gene. The V gene is TRBV7-7, the J gene TRBJ2-5; 9 bases are a match to TRBD1. The V gene end was trimmed by 4 bases and the J gene end by 0 bases; junction bases not matched to a gene: 9. Germline CDR1 is SSHAT and CDR2 is FNYEAQ (reference sequence). This CDR3 contains 17 residues. The CDR3 loop is CASSYSGTGSYQETQYF. The sequenced part of the CDR3 DNA is TGTGCCAGCAGCTATTCCGGGACAGGGTCGTACCAAGAGACC.

This clone was detected many times. The observed sequence ends 3 residues before the CDR3 terminus, with the missing tail filled in from the germline J gene. The chain links TRBV7-2 to TRBJ2-3, with a tentative D call TRBD2 (5 bases). This CDR3 region has 13 residues. The V end was cut by 8 bases, the J end by 4 bases, with 13 bases between. The germline V gene encodes CDR1 SGHTA and CDR2 FQGNSA. This chain's CDR3 is CASRPGGSDTQYF. CDR3 DNA, as far as it was read: TGTGCCAGCCGCCCAGGCGGGTCAGATACG.

This clone was found a few times. The covered CDR3 bases are TGTGCCAGCAGCTTAGGGGACTTTAGCACAGATACG. Protein product: CASSLGDFSTDT. The full-length CDR3 reads as CASSLGDFSTDTQYF. V is TRBV7-9 and J is TRBJ2-3; maybe TRBD2 (6 bases). Read coverage stops 3 residues before the CDR3 terminus; the germline J gene supplies the remainder. CDR3 length: 15 residues. Germline V gene data show CDR1 as SEHNR and CDR2 as FQNEAQ (reference sequence). Trimming removed 1 base from V and 0 bases from J, with 8 bases in between. Full variable domain (remainder filled in from reference TRBV7-9 and TRBJ2-3): DTGVSQNPRHKITKRGQNVTFRCDPISEHNRLYWYRQTLGQGPEFLTYFQNEAQLEKSRLLSDRFSAERPKGSFSTLEIQRTEQGDSAMYLCASSLGDFSTDTQYFGPGTRLTVL.

The sample holds many counts of this clone. The CDR3 end lies 3 residues beyond the end of the read and is filled in from the germline J gene. The chain carries TRBV30 and TRBJ2-3; 7 positions match TRBD1. V was clipped by 4 bases and J by 0 bases; unmatched bases: 10. The V gene's germline CDR1 is GTSNPN and CDR2 SVGIG (reference sequence). The CDR3 loop spans 16 amino acids. The CDR3 bases that were read are TGTGCCTGGAATGGGAAAGACAGGGCTAGCACAGATACG. It codes for CAWNGKDRASTDT. The entire CDR3 reads CAWNGKDRASTDTQYF.

This clone was found many times. The CDR3 extends 3 residues past the end of the read, so its final part is completed from the germline J gene. The rearrangement links TRBV20-1 to TRBJ1-5; D possibly corresponds to TRBD1 (6 bases). This CDR3 is 13 amino acids long. CDR1 is DFQATT and CDR2 is SNEGSKA in the germline V gene (reference sequence). Trimming shortened V by 7 bases and J by 0 bases, and 10 bases separated the two germline ends. The sequenced CDR3 bases are TGCAGTGGAGGACAGTATAGCAATCAGCCC. Its translation is CSGGQYSNQP. The entire CDR3 sequence reads CSGGQYSNQPQHF.

This clone was recorded at least ten times. The read ends 3 residues shy of where the CDR3 ends; the end is completed using the germline J gene. The rearrangement links TRBV9 to TRBJ2-1, with TRBD2 matching over 7 bases. The V gene end was trimmed by 5 bases and the J gene end by 4 bases; junction bases not matched to a gene: 9. This CDR3 has 15 amino acids. Germline CDR1 is SGDLS and CDR2 is YYNGEE. The CDR3 loop reads CASSGSSGGYNEQFF. The sequenced CDR3 bases are TGTGCCAGCAGTGGGTCTAGCGGCGGTTACAATGAG.

The table lists this clone with a few counts. The CDR3 end falls 3 residues outside the read, so it is completed with the germline J gene. The chain has TRBV5-5 and TRBJ1-5; the D gene is possibly TRBD1 (5 bases). CDR3 length: 15 amino acids. Between the trimmed V and J ends, which lost 4 bases and 3 bases, there was a span of 14 bases. Germline V gene data show CDR1 as SGHKS and CDR2 as YYEKEE (reference sequence). Here the CDR3 reads CASSAVPGLNQPQHF. CDR3 DNA (partial): TGTGCCAGCAGCGCAGTACCGGGACTCAATCAGCCC.

This clone was recorded at least ten times. From the germline J gene comes the end of the CDR3, since the read stops 3 residues before it. The V and J genes are TRBV23-1 and TRBJ2-3; TRBD1 matches at 9 bases. TRBV23-1 is annotated as an ORF whose role is uncertain. With V trimmed by 10 bases and J by 2 bases, 13 bases remained unmatched. The CDR3 has 16 residues. The CDR3 spells CANSGTGIKDTDTQYF. The CDR3 DNA, read in part, is TGCGCCAACTCCGGGACAGGGATTAAGGACACAGATACG.

This clone was observed at least ten times. The read ends 3 residues shy of where the CDR3 ends; the end is completed using the germline J gene. V and J are TRBV2 and TRBJ2-1; 8 nucleotides match TRBD1. Germline V gene sequence: CDR1 SNHLY, CDR2 FYNNEI. Trimming removed 7 bases from V and 9 bases from J; junction bases left unmatched: 14. There are 15 residues in the CDR3. The DNA read from the CDR3 is TGTGCCAGCACCCGAGTAGGGCAGGGGGCGGGTGAG. Its protein is CASTRVGQGAGE. The full CDR3 sequence reads CASTRVGQGAGEQFF. The full variable domain, with the rest looked up from reference TRBV2 and TRBJ2-1, is EPEVTQTPSHQVTQMGQEVILRCVPISNHLYFYWYRQILGQKVEFLVSFYNNEISEKSEIFDDQFSVERPDGSNFTLKIRSTKLEDSAMYFCASTRVGQGAGEQFFGPGTRLTVL.

The CDR3 spells CASSLVPSGGRGDTQYF. Incomplete CDR3 DNA: TGCGCCAGCAGCTTGGTTCCTAGCGGGGGCAGGGGGGATACG. The chain is built from TRBV5-1 and TRBJ2-3, with TRBD2 identical over 10 bases. The read ends 3 residues shy of where the CDR3 ends; the end is completed using the germline J gene. Germline trimming cut 0 bases from V and 6 bases from J; bases unmatched to any gene: 10. This CDR3 is built from 17 residues. The germline V gene has CDR1 SGHRS and CDR2 YFSETQ.

This clone was observed at least ten times. The read gets to within 3 residues of the CDR3 end, and the germline J gene fills in the rest. V is TRBV5-8 and J is TRBJ2-1; the match to TRBD2 covers 14 bases. Germline V lookup: CDR1 SGHTS, CDR2 YDEGEE. Trimming cost V 7 bases and J 7 bases; bases outside gene matches: 4. The CDR3 runs to 14 residues. Incomplete CDR3 DNA: TGTGCCAGCCTGGGACTAGCGGGAGTAAATGAG. This encodes CASLGLAGVNE. The full CDR3 sequence reads CASLGLAGVNEQFF. The whole variable domain, filled in from reference TRBV5-8 and TRBJ2-1, reads EAGVTQSPTHLIKTRGQQATLRCSPISGHTSVYWYQQALGLGLQFLLWYDEGEERNRGNFPPRFSGRQFPNYSSELNVNALELEDSALYLCASLGLAGVNEQFFGPGTRLTVL.

This clone was counted ten times or more. From the germline J gene comes the end of the CDR3, since the read stops 3 residues before it. The rearrangement joins TRBV18 to TRBJ1-2; 8 bases are shared with TRBD1. Germline trimming cut 0 bases from V and 7 bases from J; bases unmatched to any gene: 4. The length of the CDR3 is 14 residues. Germline V gene data show CDR1 as KGHSH and CDR2 as LQKENI. The CDR3 spells CASSPPGQAGGYTF. The DNA read from the CDR3 is TGTGCCAGCTCACCACCGGGACAGGCTGGTGGC.

Concerning this clone: The read ends 3 residues shy of where the CDR3 ends; the end is completed using the germline J gene. V is TRBV7-3 and J is TRBJ2-3, with D perhaps matching TRBD2 (6 bases). V lost 3 bases to trimming and J lost 4 bases, with 14 bases between them. The CDR3 runs 15 residues. Germline V gene data show CDR1 as SGHTA and CDR2 as FQGTGA. The CDR3 here is CASSFSGDGADTQYF. The sequenced part of the CDR3 DNA is TGTGCCAGCAGCTTTTCGGGGGATGGAGCAGATACG.

There are a few counts of this clone. The read finishes 3 residues shy of the CDR3 end, and the germline J gene is used to complete it. This chain connects TRBV5-1 to TRBJ2-3; 11 nucleotides align to TRBD2. The CDR3 consists of 15 residues. Germline V gives CDR1 SGHRS, CDR2 YFSETQ. The V gene end was trimmed by 4 bases and the J gene end by 7 bases; junction bases not matched to a gene: 8. CDR3 bases read: TGCGCCAGCAGCGGGGTAGCGGGGGGGCCATATACG. Residues: CASSGVAGGPYT. The whole CDR3 reads CASSGVAGGPYTQYF.

A few counts support this clone. Sequencing ends 3 residues short of the CDR3 end; the germline J gene provides the rest. The chain is built from TRBV7-9 and TRBJ1-2, with D possibly TRBD1 on 6 matching bases. The CDR3 totals 12 residues. CDR1 is SEHNR, CDR2 FQNEAQ, per germline (reference sequence). The part of the CDR3 DNA that was read is TGTGCCAGCAGCGCCATCAGGGGAGGC. Protein: CASSAIRGG. The full-length CDR3 reads as CASSAIRGGYTF.

This clone was detected many times. With the read ending 3 residues before the CDR3 end, the germline J gene is used to fill in that end. The J gene is TRBJ2-7, the V gene TRBV7-9, with D perhaps matching TRBD1 (6 bases). Trimming took off 1 base at V and 6 bases at J, with 10 bases between the two ends. Germline V lookup: CDR1 SEHNR, CDR2 FQNEAQ (reference sequence). The CDR3 sequence is 13 residues long. CDR3 DNA (partial): TGTGCCAGCAGCTTAGACAGGGTTCGCGAG. This translates into CASSLDRVRE. The entire CDR3 protein is CASSLDRVREQYF.

There are a few counts of this clone. The CDR3 goes on 3 residues after the read ends, and that part is filled in from the germline J gene. The chain combines TRBV2 with TRBJ1-6; D gene unclear. V lost 2 bases, J lost 7 bases, and 6 bases lay in between. The CDR3 loop spans 13 amino acids. In germline, CDR1 is SNHLY, CDR2 FYNNEI. The CDR3 loop reads CASSEQGNSPLHF. The sequenced CDR3 bases are TGTGCCAGCAGTGAACAAGGGAATTCACCC.

In this sample, this clone turned up many times. CDR3 sequence reads: CASNFDRANTEAFF. The part of the CDR3 DNA that was read is TGTGCCAGCAACTTCGACAGGGCGAACACTGAA. The rearrangement links TRBV5-4 to TRBJ1-1; 7 bases line up with TRBD1. The read ends 3 residues early relative to the CDR3; the germline J gene fills the gap. Germline assignment: CDR1 SGHNT and CDR2 YYREEE (reference sequence). Unmatched junction bases numbered 6, after V lost 6 bases and J lost 1 base. The CDR3 has 14 amino acids. The full variable domain, completed using reference TRBV5-4 and TRBJ1-1, is ETGVTQSPTHLIKTRGQQVTLRCSSQSGHNTVSWYQQALGQGPQFIFQYYREEENGRGNFPPRFSGLQFPNYSSELNVNALELDDSALYLCASNFDRANTEAFFGQGTRLTVV.

This clone has ten or more counts. The sequence runs out 3 residues before the end of the CDR3; the remainder is reconstructed from the germline J gene. This chain connects TRBV7-3 to TRBJ2-1; 10 positions match TRBD2. V gave up 0 bases and J gave up 9 bases; unmatched junction bases: 5. The CDR3 extends over 15 amino acids. Germline CDR1 SGHTA, CDR2 FQGTGA. The CDR3 DNA, read in part, is TGTGCCAGCAGCTTAACGCTAGCGGGAGACACTGAG. Its translation: CASSLTLAGDTE. The full CDR3 is CASSLTLAGDTEQFF.

This clone showed up many times. The read ends 3 residues before the CDR3 terminus; that terminus is restored from the germline J gene. The chain has TRBV18 and TRBJ2-2; D may be TRBD1 (6 bases). Trimming pared 3 bases from V and 5 bases from J, leaving 13 bases between. Germline V gene data show CDR1 as KGHSH and CDR2 as LQKENI. This CDR3 has 15 amino acids. The chain's CDR3 is CASSPDRSYTGELFF. The CDR3 DNA, read in part, is TGTGCCAGCTCACCGGACAGATCCTATACCGGGGAG.

This clone was seen many times. The read gets to within 3 residues of the CDR3 end, and the germline J gene fills in the rest. The J gene is TRBJ1-2, the V gene TRBV6-1; D not certain. Germline lookup yields CDR1 MNHNS and CDR2 SASEGT. Trimming left V 2 bases short and J 3 bases short, with 4 bases between. The CDR3 has 12 residues. The CDR3: CASSEFYYGYTF. The sequenced part of the CDR3 DNA is TGTGCCAGCAGTGAATTCTACTATGGC.

This clone was counted many times. The read ends 3 residues early relative to the CDR3; the germline J gene fills the gap. J is TRBJ2-4 and V is TRBV20-1; 8 bases match TRBD2. The ends lost 0 bases at V and 8 bases at J; junction bases unmatched: 9. CDR1 is DFQATT and CDR2 is SNEGSKA in the germline V gene (reference sequence). The CDR3 loop spans 15 amino acids. CDR3: CSARDAGGAGDIQYF. The sequenced CDR3 bases are TGCAGTGCTAGAGATGCGGGGGGAGCGGGGGACATT.

This clone came up many times. The CDR3 extends 3 residues past the end of the read, so its final part is completed from the germline J gene. This chain links TRBV20-1 with TRBJ1-4; 8 bases are shared with TRBD1. There are 17 residues in the CDR3. Germline CDR1 is DFQATT and CDR2 is SNEGSKA (reference sequence). V shed 3 bases, J shed 3 bases, and the junction held 12 bases outside the gene matches. Partial CDR3 DNA: TGCAGTGCTAGGGAAGGACAGGGAGGGTCGGCTAATGAAAAA. Translating gives CSAREGQGGSANEK. The entire CDR3 protein reads CSAREGQGGSANEKLFF.

This clone was detected only a few times. The sequenced part of the CDR3 DNA is TGTGCCAGCAGTAACCAGCGGGAGAACTACGAG. This gives the protein CASSNQRENYE. The full CDR3 sequence reads CASSNQRENYEQYF. The chain links TRBV2 to TRBJ2-7; 8 bases agree with TRBD2. Read data end 3 residues before the CDR3 end; the end is taken from the germline J gene. V lost 5 bases to trimming and J lost 3 bases; unmatched junction nucleotides: 6. The CDR3 has 14 residues. Germline assignment: CDR1 SNHLY and CDR2 FYNNEI. The entire variable domain, with the rest obtained from reference TRBV2 and TRBJ2-7, is as follows: EPEVTQTPSHQVTQMGQEVILRCVPISNHLYFYWYRQILGQKVEFLVSFYNNEISEKSEIFDDQFSVERPDGSNFTLKIRSTKLEDSAMYFCASSNQRENYEQYFGPGTRLTVT.